This record concerns one T cell receptor (beta chain) sequence. Repertoires were generated with immunoSEQ multiplex PCR, while TCRdb's copy carries only in-frame clones and drops some. The sample yields 15,000 to 25,000 clones, roughly nine tenths seen once. The data originate from a study of T cell changes during pregnancy in multiple sclerosis. The CDR3 spans 16 residues. Germline V lookup: CDR1 SGHTA, CDR2 FQGTGA. V was pared by 5 bases and J by 1 base, with 6 bases of the junction left unmatched. This rearrangement joins TRBV7-3 to TRBJ2-5; TRBD2 agrees at 11 bases. This sequence was found in a female donor in good health, enrolled as a control in a pregnancy study. Sequenced material: CD8+ T cells from peripheral blood mononuclear cells, taken in the second trimester of pregnancy. CDR3 in amino acids: CASSAGTSGTQETQYF. Written as DNA, the CDR3 is TGTGCCAGCAGCGCTGGGACTAGCGGAACCCAAGAGACCCAGTACTTC.